This TCR beta chain was observed in a study of CD8 T cells in ankylosing spondylitis. General study findings and limits: CD8+ by phenotype, disease-linked clones were relatively rare in peripheral blood. Ankylosing spondylitis blood seemed to carry a telltale TCR beta motif made of under 10 highly homologous variants. There were earlier reports of some motif variants in reactive arthritis synovial fluid and blood.

The V end was cut by 8 bases, the J end by 0 bases, with 19 bases between. This CDR3 has 17 amino acids. Germline V gene data show CDR1 as SGHVS and CDR2 as FNYEAQ. Each CDR3 protein gets one entry after TCRdb re-called the 5' RACE reads with MiXCR. The sample lists around 430,000 distinct CDR3 sequences, roughly 17% occurring once. Worth noting for this clonotype: Its matching antigen is unknown.

Sequencing was performed on blood, either unsorted or a sorted T cell fraction (not recorded which). V and J are TRBV7-6 and TRBJ2-2; D is unclear. The receptor's source is a male donor with ankylosing spondylitis. Here the CDR3 DNA reads TGTGCCAGCCGCCCGAGCCCGCCCCCCGCGAACACCGGGGAGCTGTTTTTT. Encoded protein: CASRPSPPPANTGELFF.